These 21 T cell receptor beta chains originate from one sample sequenced in a study of blood T cell repertoires in COVID-19. Method: immunoSEQ multiplex PCR; TCRdb's copy keeps in-frame clones and lacks some. The sample records roughly 54,000 clones, roughly 90% being singletons. Sequenced input: peripheral blood. The receptors stem from a man aged 45-65 years with acute or convalescent COVID-19.

The chain combines TRBV27 with TRBJ2-6, with D possibly being TRBD1 (5 bases). The CDR3 covers 14 residues. V gave up 6 bases and J gave up 2 bases, with 8 bases separating them. Per the germline V gene, CDR1 is MNHEY and CDR2 is SMNVEV (reference sequence). CDR3 sequence reads: CASRTAPGANVLTF. The CDR3 DNA reads TGTGCCAGCAGGACAGCGCCTGGGGCCAACGTCCTGACTTTC. The variable domain in full, with the rest retrieved from reference TRBV27 and TRBJ2-6, is EAQVTQNPRYLITVTGKKLTVTCSQNMNHEYMSWYRQDPGLGLRQIYYSMNVEVTDKGDVPEGYKVSRKEKRNFPLILESPSPNQTSLYFCASRTAPGANVLTFGAGSRLTVL.

The rearrangement joins TRBV27 to TRBJ1-5; D is uncertain. Trimming removed 4 bases at V and 7 bases at J, with 14 bases between. Germline CDR1 is MNHEY and CDR2 is SMNVEV (reference sequence). The CDR3 consists of 14 residues. The CDR3 coding sequence is TGTGCCAGCAGTTCAACGCCAACTCAACAGCCCCAGCATTTT. Translating it yields CASSSTPTQQPQHF.

This clone was seen a single time. The junction does not match germline at one end; this may be a read error. The V and J genes are TRBV9 and TRBJ2-1; 9 bases agree with TRBD2. Germline values: CDR1 SGDLS, CDR2 YYNGEE. CDR3 length equals 14 residues. The CDR3 spells CASSPHGGRAEVVF. Here the CDR3 DNA reads TGTGCCAGCAGCCCTCATGGCGGGAGGGCCGAAGTGGTCTTC.

The V call is TRBV10-3, the J call TRBJ1-1, with D uncertain. Germline V lookup: CDR1 ENHRY, CDR2 SYGVKD. Trimming removed 6 bases from V and 8 bases from J, with 10 bases in between. The CDR3 runs 11 residues. As DNA, the CDR3 is TGTGCCATCAGAGATTTAACAGAAGCTTTCTTT. This codes for CAIRDLTEAFF.

The rearrangement links TRBV30 to TRBJ2-3; a weak D match, TRBD2 (6 bases). This CDR3 spans 13 amino acids. The ends were cut back, 2 bases at V and 3 bases at J, with 9 bases in the middle. Germline V lookup: CDR1 GTSNPN, CDR2 SVGIG (reference sequence). The CDR3 protein is CAWSRRETDTQYF. The CDR3 DNA reads TGTGCCTGGAGTAGGCGGGAAACAGATACGCAGTATTTT.

The gene calls are TRBV19 and TRBJ1-4; TRBD1 might be the D (6 bases). The CDR3 has 15 amino acids. CDR1 is LNHDA, CDR2 SQIVND, per germline (reference sequence). The V end lost 4 bases, the J end lost 5 bases, and 14 bases lay between the germline ends. The CDR3 loop reads CASSKARGRNEKLFF. The DNA of the CDR3 is TGTGCCAGTAGTAAGGCCAGGGGCCGGAATGAAAAACTGTTTTTT. Using reference TRBV19 and TRBJ1-4 for the parts outside the CDR3, the full variable domain is DGGITQSPKYLFRKEGQNVTLSCEQNLNHDAMYWYRQDPGQGLRLIYYSQIVNDFQKGDIAEGYSVSREKKESFPLTVTSAQKNPTAFYLCASSKARGRNEKLFFGSGTQLSVL.

Written as DNA, the CDR3 is TGTGCCACCAGTCCCCCGGGGGGCGAGGATCAGCCCCAGCATTTT. Translated, it gives CATSPPGGEDQPQHF. The rearrangement links TRBV24-1 to TRBJ1-5; TRBD1 is a possible D gene (6 bases). The CDR3 loop spans 15 amino acids. The germline V and J ends were trimmed by 6 bases and 5 bases, with 16 bases remaining between them. Looked up from germline, CDR1 is KGHDR and CDR2 is SFDVKD.

The chain recombines TRBV19 with TRBJ2-1; 13 bases match TRBD2. Germline trimming cut 5 bases from V and 8 bases from J; bases unmatched to any gene: 21. The CDR3 runs 20 residues. Germline CDR1 is LNHDA and CDR2 is SQIVND (reference sequence). CDR3 loop: CASSPRGGLAGEIVGYEQFF. Written as DNA, the CDR3 is TGTGCCAGTAGTCCGAGGGGCGGACTAGCGGGAGAGATTGTAGGGTATGAGCAGTTCTTC.

V is TRBV24-1 and J is TRBJ2-1; 13 positions match TRBD2. CDR1 and CDR2 from the germline V gene are KGHDR and SFDVKD. The CDR3 sequence is 18 residues long. With V trimmed by 3 bases and J by 6 bases, 10 bases remained unmatched. The DNA for the CDR3 is TGTGCCACCAGTGATCCCGGGACCGGGACTAGCGGGATCAATGAGCAGTTCTTC. Residues: CATSDPGTGTSGINEQFF.

This clone has only one observation. The chain couples TRBV29-1 to TRBJ2-1; 8 bases fit TRBD1. Trimming removed 4 bases from V and 3 bases from J; junction bases left unmatched: 2. Germline V gives CDR1 SQVTM, CDR2 ANQGSEA. This CDR3 is built from 13 residues. The CDR3: CSVGDRGYNEQFF. CDR3 sequence (DNA): TGCAGCGTTGGAGACAGGGGCTACAATGAGCAGTTCTTC.

The chain combines TRBV2 with TRBJ1-2; tentative D call: TRBD1 (5 bases). This CDR3 has 14 residues. Per germline, CDR1 SNHLY and CDR2 FYNNEI. V lost 7 bases, J lost 6 bases, and 18 bases lay in between. CDR3 sequence reads: CASITMDLGDGYTF. The CDR3 region has the DNA TGTGCCAGCATTACAATGGACCTAGGGGATGGCTACACCTTC.

The chain uses TRBV5-1 and TRBJ2-1; the match to TRBD2 covers 13 bases. The germline V gene encodes CDR1 SGHRS and CDR2 YFSETQ. After removal of 3 bases from V and 0 bases from J, the junction contained 6 bases not matched to a gene. The CDR3 is 18 amino acids. CDR3 loop: CASSSGTSGASSYNEQFF. CDR3 sequence (DNA): TGCGCCAGCAGCTCCGGGACTAGCGGGGCGAGCTCCTACAATGAGCAGTTCTTC.

In this sample, this clone turned up a few times. The rearrangement uses TRBV28 and TRBJ1-3, with D perhaps matching TRBD1 (6 bases). Trimming cost V 4 bases and J 1 base, with 8 bases left between them. Germline V CDR1 and CDR2: MDHEN, SYDVKM. CDR3 size: 14 residues. The CDR3 nucleotides are TGTGCCAGCAGTTCACAGGGATCTGGAAACACCATATATTTT. It codes for CASSSQGSGNTIYF. Full variable domain (missing parts from reference TRBV28 and TRBJ1-3): DVKVTQSSRYLVKRTGEKVFLECVQDMDHENMFWYRQDPGLGLRLIYFSYDVKMKEKGDIPEGYSVSREKKERFSLILESASTNQTSMYLCASSSQGSGNTIYFGEGSWLTVV.

V is TRBV3-1 (or the pseudogene TRBV3-2) and J is TRBJ1-2, with D unclear. V was shortened by 4 bases and J by 4 bases, with 10 bases between the two germline ends. The germline gives CDR1 LGHDT, CDR2 YNNKEL (reference sequence). The CDR3 is 13 residues long. The CDR3 DNA is TGTGCCAGCAGCCCGGTCGCAAGCTATGGCTACACCTTC. Protein product: CASSPVASYGYTF.

The J gene is TRBJ2-3, the V gene TRBV6-6; 7 bases fit TRBD1. With 7 bases clipped from V and 6 bases from J, the junction kept 4 bases outside the gene matches. This CDR3 has 12 residues. The germline V gene encodes CDR1 MNHNY and CDR2 SVGAGI (reference sequence). The CDR3 DNA reads TGTGCCAGCAAGACAGGGTTTGATACGCAGTATTTT. The encoded protein is CASKTGFDTQYF.

The V and J genes are TRBV27 and TRBJ1-5; D may be TRBD1 (6 bases). The CDR3 sequence is 16 residues long. Trimming shortened V by 7 bases and J by 9 bases, and 25 bases separated the two germline ends. Germline assignment: CDR1 MNHEY and CDR2 SMNVEV (reference sequence). CDR3 bases: TGTGCCAGCACCAACACCAGGACAGACCTAGCTGGGCCCCAGCATTTT. This codes for CASTNTRTDLAGPQHF.

The CDR3 protein is CASSSTGSGNTGELFF. The DNA of the CDR3 is TGTGCCAGCAGTTCTACAGGGTCGGGTAACACCGGGGAGCTGTTTTTT. The V call is TRBV6-5, the J call TRBJ2-2; D perhaps matches TRBD1 (6 bases). Trimming pared 4 bases from V and 2 bases from J, leaving 14 bases between. There are 16 residues in the CDR3. The germline V gene encodes CDR1 MNHEY and CDR2 SVGAGI.

The chain links TRBV19 to TRBJ2-3; D is perhaps TRBD2 (5 bases). The CDR3 loop spans 16 amino acids. From germline, CDR1 is LNHDA and CDR2 SQIVND (reference sequence). V lost 3 bases and J lost 1, with 14 bases in between. The CDR3 reads CASSMGGRSGTDTQYF. For the CDR3, the DNA is TGTGCCAGTAGTATGGGTGGGAGATCGGGCACAGATACGCAGTATTTT.

This chain joins TRBV24-1 and TRBJ1-2; 9 nucleotides line up with TRBD1. The junction had 7 bases not matched to a gene; V was cut back by 3 bases and J by 6 bases. This CDR3 has 15 residues. The germline V gene encodes CDR1 KGHDR and CDR2 SFDVKD. The CDR3 sequence: CATSDVDRGSDGYTF. The CDR3 DNA follows: TGTGCCACCAGTGATGTGGACAGGGGAAGCGATGGCTACACCTTC.

In its sample, this clone was seen once. The V gene is TRBV25-1, the J gene TRBJ2-7; 13 bases are a match to TRBD2. Germline V gene lookup returns CDR1 MGHDK and CDR2 SYGVNS. The J segment lost 2 bases and the V segment lost 4 bases, leaving 2 bases of the junction unmatched. This CDR3 has 15 amino acids. CDR3 amino acids: CASSATSGRAYEQYF. CDR3 sequence (DNA): TGTGCCAGCAGTGCTACTAGCGGGAGGGCCTACGAGCAGTACTTC.

V usage is TRBV30 and J usage is TRBJ1-5; 7 bases align to TRBD1. Germline V gene sequence: CDR1 GTSNPN, CDR2 SVGIG (reference sequence). The CDR3 has 15 amino acids. Trimming removed 4 bases from V and 4 bases from J; junction bases left unmatched: 10. The CDR3 nucleotides read TGTGCCTGGACAGGGGGAGGATCCACGAATCAGCCCCAGCATTTT. This translates into CAWTGGGSTNQPQHF.